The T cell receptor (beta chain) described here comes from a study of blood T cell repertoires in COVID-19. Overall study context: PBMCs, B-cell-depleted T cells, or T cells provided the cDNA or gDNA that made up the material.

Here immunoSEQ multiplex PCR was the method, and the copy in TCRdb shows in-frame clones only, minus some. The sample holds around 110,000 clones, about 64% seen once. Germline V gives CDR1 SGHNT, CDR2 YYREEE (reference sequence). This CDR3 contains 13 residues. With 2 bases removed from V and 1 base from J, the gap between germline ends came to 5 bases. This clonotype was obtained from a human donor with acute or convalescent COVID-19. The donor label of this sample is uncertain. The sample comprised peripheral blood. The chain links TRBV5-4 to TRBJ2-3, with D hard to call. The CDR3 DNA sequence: TGTGCCAGCAGCTTCCAGGGCACAGATACGCAGTATTTT. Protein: CASSFQGTDTQYF.